This T cell receptor beta chain was observed in a study of blood T cell repertoires in COVID-19. For the study at large: Researchers got acute and convalescent COVID-19 samples from the United States, Italy and Spain.

Followed longitudinally, the Seattle patients had been enrolled during active infection. Germline assignment: CDR1 MNHEY and CDR2 SMNVEV (reference sequence). The ends lost 4 bases at V and 1 base at J; junction bases unmatched: 6. The CDR3 covers 17 residues. How the authors handled the data: How many nucleated cells were present was estimated from reference gene primer amplification. Repertoires were generated with immunoSEQ multiplex PCR, while TCRdb's copy carries only in-frame clones and drops some. V, J and clone size derive from that table, while D and trimming were established from the DNA sequence. This repertoire shows about 250,000 clones, around 89% found once; its top ten account for around 2.3%.

Sequenced: peripheral blood. The chain has TRBV27 and TRBJ2-2; 10 bases are shared with TRBD2. This TCR was recovered from a woman aged 55-69 years with COVID-19, enrolled during active disease. The DNA for the CDR3 is TGTGCCAGCAGTTCCTCGGGACTAGCGATGAACACCGGGGAGCTGTTTTTT. Protein product: CASSSSGLAMNTGELFF.